This T cell receptor beta chain comes out of a study of vaccination and CD4 T cells after COVID-19. This clonotype was recorded a few times. Its antigen remains unidentified. The germline gives CDR1 LNHDA, CDR2 SQIVND (reference sequence). The CDR3 is 15 amino acids. V lost 7 bases and J 4 bases, leaving 19 bases between the germline ends. Treatment in this sample: approximately nine-day PBMC culture with coronavirus spike peptide pools or control peptides (ViraFEST assay). Expansion of antigen-specific T cells with peptide pools by ViraFEST preceded sequencing of TCRs. Cultured CD4+ T-cell DNA underwent Oncomine TCR Beta short-read sequencing. Investigators obtained genomic DNA by extraction from cultured CD4+ T cells. In TCRdb, the PCR reads were re-called with MiXCR into one record per CDR3 protein. Here the sample spans 20,000 or so distinct CDR3 sequences, roughly 29% being singletons.

Sequencing used cultured CD4+ T cells from blood. This chain links TRBV19 with TRBJ1-2; D is perhaps TRBD1 (5 bases). This receptor was obtained from a human donor with COVID-19. This chain's CDR3 is CASTAIKTVFYGYTF. The CDR3 region has the DNA TGTGCCAGTACCGCTATAAAGACAGTTTTCTATGGCTACACCTTC. The full variable domain, with the rest looked up from reference TRBV19 and TRBJ1-2, is DGGITQSPKYLFRKEGQNVTLSCEQNLNHDAMYWYRQDPGQGLRLIYYSQIVNDFQKGDIAEGYSVSREKKESFPLTVTSAQKNPTAFYLCASTAIKTVFYGYTFGSGTRLTVV.